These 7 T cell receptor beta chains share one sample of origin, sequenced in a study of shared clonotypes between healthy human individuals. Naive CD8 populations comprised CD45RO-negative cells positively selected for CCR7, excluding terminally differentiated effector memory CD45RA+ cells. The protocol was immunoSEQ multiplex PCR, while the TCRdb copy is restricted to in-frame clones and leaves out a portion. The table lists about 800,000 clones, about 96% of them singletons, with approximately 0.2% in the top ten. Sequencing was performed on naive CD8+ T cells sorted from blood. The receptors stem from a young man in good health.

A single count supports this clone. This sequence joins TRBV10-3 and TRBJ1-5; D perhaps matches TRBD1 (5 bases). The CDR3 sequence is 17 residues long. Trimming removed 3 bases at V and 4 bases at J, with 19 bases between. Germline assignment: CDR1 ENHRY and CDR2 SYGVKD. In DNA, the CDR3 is TGTGCCATCAGTGATGCCCTCAAGGGACGGAATAATCAGCCCCAGCATTTT. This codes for CAISDALKGRNNQPQHF.

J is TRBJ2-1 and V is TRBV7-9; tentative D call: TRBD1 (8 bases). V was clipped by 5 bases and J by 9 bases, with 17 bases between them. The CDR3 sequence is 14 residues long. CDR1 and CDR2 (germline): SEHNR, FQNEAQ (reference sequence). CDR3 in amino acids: CASSPGQGGSEQFF. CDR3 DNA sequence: TGTGCCAGCAGCCCCGGACAGGGAGGGAGTGAGCAGTTCTTC.

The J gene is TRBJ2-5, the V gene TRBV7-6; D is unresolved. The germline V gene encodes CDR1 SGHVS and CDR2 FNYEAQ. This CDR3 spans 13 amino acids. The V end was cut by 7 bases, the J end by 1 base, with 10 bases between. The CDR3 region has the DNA TGTGCCAGCACCACCGGTGGCCAAGAGACCCAGTACTTC. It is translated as CASTTGGQETQYF.

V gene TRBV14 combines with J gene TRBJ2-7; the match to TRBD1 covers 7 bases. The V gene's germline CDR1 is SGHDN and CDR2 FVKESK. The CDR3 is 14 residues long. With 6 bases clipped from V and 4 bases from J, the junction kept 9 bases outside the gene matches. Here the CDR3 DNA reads TGTGCCAGCAGTCGGACAGGCCTCACTTACGAGCAGTACTTC. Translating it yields CASSRTGLTYEQYF.

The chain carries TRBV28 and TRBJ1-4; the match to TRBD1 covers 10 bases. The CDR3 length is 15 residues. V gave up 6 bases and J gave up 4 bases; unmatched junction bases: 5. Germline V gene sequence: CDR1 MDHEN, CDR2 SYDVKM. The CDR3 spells CASSHGQGVNEKLFF. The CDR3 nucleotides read TGTGCCAGCAGCCACGGACAGGGGGTTAATGAAAAACTGTTTTTT.

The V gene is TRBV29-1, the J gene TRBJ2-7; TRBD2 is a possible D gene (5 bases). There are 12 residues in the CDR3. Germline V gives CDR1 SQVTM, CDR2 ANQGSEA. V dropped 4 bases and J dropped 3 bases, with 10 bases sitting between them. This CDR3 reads CSVGGVNYEQYF. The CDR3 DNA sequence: TGCAGCGTTGGGGGAGTAAACTACGAGCAGTACTTC.

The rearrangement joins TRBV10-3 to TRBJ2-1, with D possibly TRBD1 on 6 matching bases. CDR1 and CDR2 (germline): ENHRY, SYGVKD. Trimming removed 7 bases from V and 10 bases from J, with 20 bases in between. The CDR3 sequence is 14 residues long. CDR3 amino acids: CAIKRTDGIWEQFF. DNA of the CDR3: TGTGCCATCAAGAGGACAGACGGAATCTGGGAGCAGTTCTTC.